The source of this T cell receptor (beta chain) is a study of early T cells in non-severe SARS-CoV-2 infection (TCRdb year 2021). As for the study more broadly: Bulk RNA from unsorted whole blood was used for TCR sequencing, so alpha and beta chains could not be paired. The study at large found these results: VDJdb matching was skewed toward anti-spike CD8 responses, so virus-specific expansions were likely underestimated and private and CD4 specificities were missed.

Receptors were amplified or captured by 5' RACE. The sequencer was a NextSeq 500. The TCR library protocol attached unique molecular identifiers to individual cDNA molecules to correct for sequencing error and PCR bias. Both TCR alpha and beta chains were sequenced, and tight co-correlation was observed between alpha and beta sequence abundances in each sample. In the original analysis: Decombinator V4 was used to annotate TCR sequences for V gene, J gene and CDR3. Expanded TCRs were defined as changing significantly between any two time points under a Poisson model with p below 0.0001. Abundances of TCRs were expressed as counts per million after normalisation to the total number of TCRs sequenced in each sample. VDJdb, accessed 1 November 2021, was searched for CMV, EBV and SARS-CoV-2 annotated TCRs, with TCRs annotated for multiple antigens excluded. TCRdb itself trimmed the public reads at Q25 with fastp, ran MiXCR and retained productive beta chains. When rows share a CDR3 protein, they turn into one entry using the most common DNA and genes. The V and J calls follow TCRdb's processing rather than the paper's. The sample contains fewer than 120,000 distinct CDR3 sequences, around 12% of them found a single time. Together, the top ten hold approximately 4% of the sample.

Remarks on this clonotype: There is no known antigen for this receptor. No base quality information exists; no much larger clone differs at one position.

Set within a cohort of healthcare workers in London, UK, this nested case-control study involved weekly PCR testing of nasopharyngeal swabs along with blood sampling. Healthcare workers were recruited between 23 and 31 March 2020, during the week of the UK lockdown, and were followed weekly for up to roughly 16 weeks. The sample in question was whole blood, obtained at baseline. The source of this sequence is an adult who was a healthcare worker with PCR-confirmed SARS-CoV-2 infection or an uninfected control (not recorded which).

The CDR3 loop reads CASSWGTGEQFF. In nucleotide form, the sequence is TGTGCCAGCAGTTGGGGGACCGGTGAGCAGTTCTTC. The chain employs TRBV12-3 or TRBV12-4 and TRBJ2-1; the D call could be TRBD1 or TRBD2, with each sharing 5 bases. Its CDR3 holds 12 amino acids, cysteine through phenylalanine. Only the CDR3 DNA stays, 36 bases, in frame from base 1. Cut back by 4 bases and 9 bases, the V and J ends lie 10 bases apart.